This is a list of T cell receptor beta chains from one sample in a study of cytomegalovirus exposure and HLA in healthy donors. The repertoire was sequenced with immunoSEQ multiplex PCR; TCRdb's copy has only in-frame clones and lacks some. The sample holds 30,000 to 40,000 clones, roughly 67% seen once. The specimen sequenced was PBMCs. The receptors were gathered from a middle-aged man in good health and CMV-seropositive. CDR3s include the opening cysteine and the closing phenylalanine or tryptophan. A D gene is named only where the DNA matches it firmly. For some rows the clone size is stated as once, few or many, or as a class when expanded; others skip it.

clone_size	v_call	j_call	d_call	cdr3_aa	cdr3_nt
NA	TRBV13	TRBJ2-3	NA	CASSRGRGTDTQYF	TGTGCCAGCTCCAGGGGCCGAGGCACAGATACGCAGTATTTT
NA	TRBV28	TRBJ1-4	NA	CASNSRGTMNEKLFF	TGTGCCAGCAATTCCAGGGGAACGATGAATGAAAAACTGTTTTTT
once	TRBV6-1	TRBJ1-2	NA	CASSEYMGANYGYTF	TGTGCCAGCAGTGAGTATATGGGGGCGAACTATGGCTACACCTTC
few	TRBV9	TRBJ2-1	NA	CASGTGWDDEQFF	TGTGCCAGCGGTACAGGGTGGGATGATGAGCAGTTCTTC
NA	TRBV6-5	TRBJ2-2	NA	CASSFQPPQSTRELFF	TGTGCCAGCAGTTTTCAACCCCCCCAGTCCACGCGGGAGCTGTTTTTT
NA	TRBV2	TRBJ1-4	NA	CASNPGRGEKLFF	TGTGCCAGCAATCCGGGGAGAGGGGAAAAACTGTTTTTT
once	TRBV5-6	TRBJ2-4	NA	CASSVGTEGGSIQYF	TGTGCCAGCAGCGTTGGAACGGAGGGGGGGTCTATTCAGTACTTC
NA	TRBV19	TRBJ1-5	TRBD1	CASSIVTTGGIVQPQHF	TGTGCCAGTAGTATAGTAACGACAGGGGGTATTGTGCAGCCCCAGCATTTT
NA	TRBV6-4	TRBJ1-1	TRBD1	CASSAGGENTEAFF	TGTGCCAGCAGCGCAGGGGGCGAGAACACTGAAGCTTTCTTT
NA	TRBV27	TRBJ2-2	TRBD1	CASSPADRAKNTGELFF	TGTGCCAGCAGTCCCGCGGACAGGGCCAAGAACACCGGGGAGCTGTTTTTT
NA	TRBV6-4	TRBJ1-6	NA	CASSRQGSSPLHF	TGTGCCAGCTCGAGGCAGGGAAGTTCACCCCTCCACTTT
NA	TRBV9	TRBJ1-5	NA	CASSVDNSNQPQHF	TGTGCCAGCAGCGTGGACAATAGCAATCAGCCCCAGCATTTT
NA	TRBV5-6	TRBJ2-7	NA	CASSLGSRYEQYF	TGTGCCAGCAGCTTGGGGTCGCGCTACGAGCAGTACTTC
few	TRBV4-2	TRBJ2-7	NA	CASSQINRGGYEQYF	TGTGCCAGCAGCCAAATAAACAGGGGGGGGTACGAGCAGTACTTC
once	TRBV5-8	TRBJ2-7	NA	CASSLISEQYF	TGTGCCAGCAGCTTGATTAGCGAGCAGTACTTC
few	TRBV5-4	TRBJ2-6	TRBD1	CASSPTGFSGANVLTF	TGTGCCAGCAGCCCGACAGGGTTCTCTGGGGCCAACGTCCTGACTTTC
NA	TRBV6-1	TRBJ1-5	TRBD1	CASSPTGGGSQPQHF	TGTGCCAGCAGTCCGACAGGGGGCGGTTCTCAGCCCCAGCATTTT
NA	TRBV2	TRBJ1-1	NA	CASRGGLGRFTAFF	TGTGCCAGCAGGGGGGGGTTAGGGCGTTTTACAGCTTTCTTT